The sequence of this T cell receptor (beta chain) was determined in a study of blood T cell repertoires in COVID-19. Background on the study: Samples of COVID-19 (acute and convalescent) were obtained from the United States, Italy and Spain. PBMCs, B-cell-depleted T cells, or T cells were the source of the cDNA or gDNA that made up the material.

Authors' methods: The authors estimated nucleated cell counts from reference gene primer amplification. Produced via immunoSEQ multiplex PCR; TCRdb's table is partial and in-frame only. V and J calls and clone size come straight from that table; D and trimming were deduced from the DNA. The sample holds some 35,000 clones, roughly 88% seen once. The CDR3 loop spans 16 amino acids. V gave up 7 bases and J gave up 0 bases, with 15 bases separating them. In germline, CDR1 is LNHDA, CDR2 SQIVND (reference sequence). V usage is TRBV19 and J usage is TRBJ1-4; D is perhaps TRBD1 (5 bases). The receptor was derived from a man between 65 and 80 years old with active COVID-19. The sequencing input was peripheral blood. The CDR3 DNA sequence: TGTGCCAGTAATTATGGAAGGGGTCCAACTAATGAAAAACTGTTTTTT. Protein product: CASNYGRGPTNEKLFF.